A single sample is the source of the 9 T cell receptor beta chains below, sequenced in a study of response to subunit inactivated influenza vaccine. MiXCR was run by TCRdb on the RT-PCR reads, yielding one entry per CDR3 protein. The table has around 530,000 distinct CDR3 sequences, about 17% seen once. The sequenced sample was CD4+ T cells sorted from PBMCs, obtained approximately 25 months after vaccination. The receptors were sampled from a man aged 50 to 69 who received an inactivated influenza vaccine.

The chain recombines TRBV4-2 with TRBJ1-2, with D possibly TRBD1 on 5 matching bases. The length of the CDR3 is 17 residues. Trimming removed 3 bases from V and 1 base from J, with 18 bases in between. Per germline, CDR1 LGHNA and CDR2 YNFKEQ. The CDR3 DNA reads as TGTGCCAGCAGCCAGGGAGCAGGGCTGATAAGTAACTATGGCTACACCTTC. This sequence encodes CASSQGAGLISNYGYTF.

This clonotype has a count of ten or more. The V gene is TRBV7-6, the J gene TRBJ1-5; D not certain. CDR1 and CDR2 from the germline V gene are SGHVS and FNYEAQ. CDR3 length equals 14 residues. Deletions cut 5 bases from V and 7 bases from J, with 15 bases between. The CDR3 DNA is TGTGCCAGCAGCCTCGGACCCTCTTACCAGCCCCAGCATTTT. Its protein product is CASSLGPSYQPQHF. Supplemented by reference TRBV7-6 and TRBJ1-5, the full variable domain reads GAGVSQSPRYKVTKRGQDVALRCDPISGHVSLYWYRQALGQGPEFLTYFNYEAQQDKSGLPNDRFSAERPEGSISTLTIQRTEQRDSAMYRCASSLGPSYQPQHFGDGTRLSIL.

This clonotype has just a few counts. CDR3 nucleotide sequence: TGTGCCAGCAGCTTAGTGCCCGGAGACCTCTACAATGAGCAGTTCTTC. Its protein product is CASSLVPGDLYNEQFF. The genes are TRBV7-8 and TRBJ2-1; D call uncertain. This CDR3 region has 16 residues. V dropped 1 base and J dropped 3 bases, with 13 bases sitting between them. CDR1 is SGHVS and CDR2 is FQNEAQ in the germline V gene.

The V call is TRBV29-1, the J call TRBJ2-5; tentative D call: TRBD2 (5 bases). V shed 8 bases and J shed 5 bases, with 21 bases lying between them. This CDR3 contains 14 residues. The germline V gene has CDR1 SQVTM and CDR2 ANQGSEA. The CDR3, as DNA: TGCAGCACACTTGGCCACCTGAGGAGGGAGACCCAGTACTTC. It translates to CSTLGHLRRETQYF.

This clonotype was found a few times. Written as DNA, the CDR3 is TGTGCCAGCTCACCAAACCCACTCACAGATACGCAGTATTTT. Translation gives CASSPNPLTDTQYF. This rearrangement joins TRBV18 to TRBJ2-3; unclear D gene. Trimming cost V 2 bases and J 2 bases, with 8 bases left between them. In germline, CDR1 is KGHSH, CDR2 LQKENI. The CDR3 sequence is 14 residues long.

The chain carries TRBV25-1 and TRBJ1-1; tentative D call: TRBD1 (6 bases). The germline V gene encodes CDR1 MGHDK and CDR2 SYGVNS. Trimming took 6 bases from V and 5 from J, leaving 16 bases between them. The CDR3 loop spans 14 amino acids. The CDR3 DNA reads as TGTGCCAGCAGAGTAGACAGGACGGGGACTGAAGCTTTCTTT. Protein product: CASRVDRTGTEAFF.

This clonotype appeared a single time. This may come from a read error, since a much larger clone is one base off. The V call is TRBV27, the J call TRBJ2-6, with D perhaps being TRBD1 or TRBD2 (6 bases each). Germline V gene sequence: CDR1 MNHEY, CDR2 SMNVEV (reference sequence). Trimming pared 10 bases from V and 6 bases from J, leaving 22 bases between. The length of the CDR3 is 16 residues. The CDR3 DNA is TGTGCCACCCGGAGGGGGACGGTCTCGGAGGCCAACGTCCTGACTTTC. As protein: CATRRGTVSEANVLTF.

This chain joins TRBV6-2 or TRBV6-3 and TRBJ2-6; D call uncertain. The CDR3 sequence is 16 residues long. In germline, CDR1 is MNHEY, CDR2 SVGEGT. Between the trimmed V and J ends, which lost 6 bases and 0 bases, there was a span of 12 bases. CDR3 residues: CASSPPRYSGANVLTF. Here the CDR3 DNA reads TGTGCCAGCAGCCCCCCGAGGTACTCTGGGGCCAACGTCCTGACTTTC.

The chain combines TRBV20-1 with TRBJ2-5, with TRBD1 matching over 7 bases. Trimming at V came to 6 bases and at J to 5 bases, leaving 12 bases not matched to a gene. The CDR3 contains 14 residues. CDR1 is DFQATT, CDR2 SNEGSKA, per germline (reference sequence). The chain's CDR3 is CSAARQGIVETQYF. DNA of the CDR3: TGCAGTGCCGCCCGACAGGGCATTGTGGAGACCCAGTACTTC.